This T cell receptor (beta chain) emerged from a study of blood T cell repertoires in COVID-19. The CDR3 is 16 residues long. Germline V CDR1 and CDR2: SGHTA, FQGNSA. The V segment lost 0 bases and the J segment 6 bases; nucleotides outside the gene matches: 10. Data came from immunoSEQ multiplex PCR; TCRdb stores just in-frame clones and leaves some out. This sample has 85,000 to 120,000 clones, with 84% found just once. The chain employs TRBV7-2 and TRBJ1-2; TRBD1 agrees at 7 bases. The receptor's source is a human donor in a cohort sampled during active COVID-19. The sequenced sample consisted of peripheral blood. CDR3 sequence: CASSLAPQGGVDGYTF. The CDR3 DNA sequence: TGTGCCAGCAGCTTAGCGCCCCAGGGGGGTGTCGATGGCTACACCTTC.